Listed here are 21 T cell receptor beta chains from one sample, sequenced in a study of radiotherapy plus CTLA-4 blockade in lung cancer. Assay used: immunoSEQ multiplex PCR; TCRdb lists only in-frame clones, some missing. Seen here are 35,000 to 45,000 clones, less than 75% observed once, and the top ten hold more than 20%. The specimen comprised peripheral blood, sampled from a patient treated with radiotherapy plus ipilimumab. These TCRs come from a human donor with non-small cell lung cancer who had a partial response to radiotherapy plus ipilimumab.

The chain has TRBV7-2 and TRBJ2-1; D possibly corresponds to TRBD2 (6 bases). The germline V gene has CDR1 SGHTA and CDR2 FQGNSA. Between the trimmed V and J ends, which lost 10 bases and 10 bases, there was a span of 14 bases. The CDR3 has 11 residues. CDR3 residues: CAKGLPREQFF. The CDR3 DNA sequence: TGTGCCAAAGGACTACCGCGAGAGCAGTTCTTC.

The chain couples TRBV10-2 to TRBJ2-7, with a possible D match to TRBD1 (5 bases). There are 12 residues in the CDR3. CDR1 is WSHSY, CDR2 SAAADI, per germline. V was cut by 7 bases and J by 3 bases, with 10 bases left in between. The CDR3 DNA is TGCGCCAGCATGCAGGGTTTCTACGAGCAGTACTTC. Translating gives CASMQGFYEQYF.

The chain uses TRBV11-1 and TRBJ1-2; possibly TRBD1 for D (5 bases). The V gene's germline CDR1 is SGHAT and CDR2 FQDESV (reference sequence). Trimming took 5 bases from V and 6 from J, leaving 16 bases between them. The CDR3 covers 14 residues. The CDR3 DNA is TGTGCCAGCAGCCCCAAGACAGATAGGGATGGCTACACCTTC. The encoded protein is CASSPKTDRDGYTF. Together with reference TRBV11-1 and TRBJ1-2, the CDR3 gives the full variable domain: EAEVAQSPRYKITEKSQAVAFWCDPISGHATLYWYRQILGQGPELLVQFQDESVVDDSQLPKDRFSAERLKGVDSTLKIQPAELGDSAMYLCASSPKTDRDGYTFGSGTRLTVV.

The rearrangement joins TRBV6-1 to TRBJ2-5; 7 bases line up with TRBD1. This CDR3 is built from 15 residues. Germline V lookup: CDR1 MNHNS, CDR2 SASEGT. V shed 3 bases and J 4 bases; nucleotides not matched to a gene: 8. For the CDR3, the DNA is TGTGCCAGCAGTGAGGGGACAGCGTGGGGAGAGACCCAGTACTTC. This codes for CASSEGTAWGETQYF.

The chain joins TRBV11-1 to TRBJ2-1; 9 bases map to TRBD1. Germline CDR1 SGHAT, CDR2 FQDESV (reference sequence). Unmatched junction bases numbered 4, after V lost 0 bases and J lost 4 bases. CDR3 length: 16 residues. The CDR3 reads CASSLAPGQGYNEQFF. The CDR3 DNA sequence: TGTGCCAGCAGCTTAGCCCCGGGACAGGGTTACAATGAGCAGTTCTTC.

This clone was detected only a few times. The CDR3 protein is CASRLSGQGAGELFF. The CDR3 coding sequence is TGTGCCAGCAGACTCTCGGGACAGGGGGCCGGGGAGCTGTTTTTT. This sequence joins TRBV6-1 and TRBJ2-2; 11 positions match TRBD1. The CDR3 contains 15 residues. V dropped 6 bases and J dropped 6; count of bases not matched to a gene: 6. Germline loops: CDR1 MNHNS, CDR2 SASEGT.

V gene TRBV7-8 combines with J gene TRBJ1-6; tentative D call: TRBD1 (6 bases). V was trimmed by 5 bases and J by 6 bases, leaving 14 bases between them. The germline gives CDR1 SGHVS, CDR2 FQNEAQ. This CDR3 is 15 amino acids long. The CDR3 nucleotides are TGTGCCAGCAGCGCGACAGGTTCTTTTAATTCACCCCTCCACTTT. This encodes CASSATGSFNSPLHF.

V is TRBV7-8 and J is TRBJ2-1; 7 bases are a match to TRBD2. The V gene end was trimmed by 1 base and the J gene end by 4 bases; junction bases not matched to a gene: 7. Germline V CDR1 and CDR2: SGHVS, FQNEAQ. CDR3 length: 16 residues. CDR3 loop: CASSLVPGGIYNEQFF. The CDR3 coding sequence is TGTGCCAGCAGCTTAGTCCCGGGAGGAATATACAATGAGCAGTTCTTC.

This chain connects TRBV5-1 to TRBJ2-7; the match to TRBD2 covers 10 bases. CDR1 is SGHRS and CDR2 is YFSETQ in the germline V gene. Unmatched junction bases numbered 1, after V lost 5 bases and J lost 2 bases. The CDR3 length is 13 residues. The CDR3 DNA is TGCGCCAGCAGAGGACTAGCGGCCTACGAGCAGTACTTC. Translated, it gives CASRGLAAYEQYF.

This chain joins TRBV7-3 and TRBJ2-1; 12 bases fit TRBD2. This CDR3 has 17 amino acids. Germline V CDR1 and CDR2: SGHTA, FQGTGA. Trimming took 0 bases from V and 7 from J; bases not matched to a gene: 7. The CDR3 DNA follows: TGTGCCAGCAGCTTAACGGCTAGCGGGGGGGGCCAAAATGAGCAGTTCTTC. Protein sequence: CASSLTASGGGQNEQFF.

The gene calls are TRBV6-1 and TRBJ2-2; TRBD1 matches at 7 bases. Trimming at V came to 8 bases and at J to 6 bases, leaving 12 bases not matched to a gene. CDR1 MNHNS and CDR2 SASEGT come from the germline V gene. The CDR3 runs to 15 residues. In nucleotides, the CDR3 is TGTGCCAGCCTGAAAGACAGGGCGGTGGCCGGGGAGCTGTTTTTT. This sequence encodes CASLKDRAVAGELFF.

The rearrangement links TRBV6-6 to TRBJ2-7, with 7 bases identical to TRBD1. The CDR3 loop spans 11 amino acids. CDR1 is MNHNY and CDR2 is SVGAGI in the germline V gene (reference sequence). With 5 bases clipped from V and 7 bases from J, the junction kept 2 bases outside the gene matches. The CDR3 loop is CASSRDREQYF. The CDR3 DNA is TGTGCCAGCAGTAGGGACAGAGAGCAGTACTTC.

The genes are TRBV7-8 and TRBJ2-7; perhaps TRBD2 as D (6 bases). Germline V gene sequence: CDR1 SGHVS, CDR2 FQNEAQ. V gave up 2 bases and J gave up 5 bases, with 10 bases separating them. The CDR3 length is 13 residues. The CDR3 sequence is CASSLLARNEQYF. Written as DNA, the CDR3 is TGTGCCAGCAGCTTACTAGCGCGAAACGAGCAGTACTTC.

V gene TRBV11-3 combines with J gene TRBJ2-1; D ambiguous. Trimming took off 8 bases at V and 9 bases at J, with 11 bases between the two ends. The length of the CDR3 is 11 residues. The germline V gene encodes CDR1 SGHNT and CDR2 YENEEA. The chain's CDR3 is CASASGGEQFF. The CDR3, as DNA: TGTGCCAGCGCCTCGGGTGGTGAGCAGTTCTTC.

The chain employs TRBV5-5 and TRBJ2-5; 8 bases fit TRBD1. With V trimmed by 3 bases and J by 4 bases, 5 bases remained unmatched. CDR3 size: 14 residues. Germline loops: CDR1 SGHKS, CDR2 YYEKEE (reference sequence). DNA for the CDR3: TGTGCCAGCAGCTCTGCTGGGACAGGAGAGACCCAGTACTTC. As protein: CASSSAGTGETQYF. The entire variable domain, with the rest obtained from reference TRBV5-5 and TRBJ2-5, is as follows: DAGVTQSPTHLIKTRGQQVTLRCSPISGHKSVSWYQQVLGQGPQFIFQYYEKEERGRGNFPDRFSARQFPNYSSELNVNALLLGDSALYLCASSSAGTGETQYFGPGTRLLVL.

Sample share makes this clone medium-sized (0.01 to 0.1%). The CDR3 here is CASSLGGKGLAGYTF. Written as DNA, the CDR3 is TGTGCCAGCAGCTTGGGCGGCAAGGGGCTCGCTGGCTACACCTTC. The genes are TRBV5-6 and TRBJ1-2, with D tentatively TRBD1 (5 bases). Trimming pared 0 bases from V and 7 bases from J, leaving 16 bases between. From germline, CDR1 is SGHDT and CDR2 YYEEEE. The CDR3 covers 15 residues.

The V and J genes are TRBV7-9 and TRBJ2-7; tentatively, D is TRBD2 (5 bases). Germline V gene sequence: CDR1 SEHNR, CDR2 FQNEAQ (reference sequence). V was clipped by 5 bases and J by 4 bases, with 18 bases between them. The CDR3 runs to 15 residues. The CDR3, as DNA: TGTGCCAGCAGCCCCGGGAAGGCAGATAAATACGAGCAGTACTTC. Amino acid sequence: CASSPGKADKYEQYF. The complete variable domain, with remaining parts taken from reference TRBV7-9 and TRBJ2-7, reads DTGVSQNPRHKITKRGQNVTFRCDPISEHNRLYWYRQTLGQGPEFLTYFQNEAQLEKSRLLSDRFSAERPKGSFSTLEIQRTEQGDSAMYLCASSPGKADKYEQYFGPGTRLTVT.

CDR3 DNA: TGTGCCAGCTCACCAAAGGGACAGCCTAATGAAAAACTGTTTTTT. Translated, it gives CASSPKGQPNEKLFF. V gene TRBV18 combines with J gene TRBJ1-4; 7 nucleotides align to TRBD1. The CDR3 length is 15 residues. V gave up 2 bases and J gave up 3 bases; unmatched junction bases: 3. The germline V gene encodes CDR1 KGHSH and CDR2 LQKENI.

V is TRBV7-2 and J is TRBJ2-1; the D gene is possibly TRBD2 (5 bases). The CDR3 has 13 residues. V gave up 1 base and J gave up 5 bases, with 6 bases separating them. Germline V gene data show CDR1 as SGHTA and CDR2 as FQGNSA. CDR3 residues: CASSLGRDNEQFF. CDR3 DNA: TGTGCCAGCAGCTTAGGGCGGGACAATGAGCAGTTCTTC.

CDR3 residues: CASSQEIYSTEAFF. The CDR3 region has the DNA TGCGCCAGCAGCCAAGAGATCTATTCCACTGAAGCTTTCTTT. The chain links TRBV4-1 to TRBJ1-1; unclear D gene. Trimming left V 0 bases short and J 4 bases short, with 9 bases between. CDR1 and CDR2 from the germline V gene are MGHRA and YSYEKL. The CDR3 contains 14 residues.

The V gene is TRBV11-2, the J gene TRBJ1-1, with no clear D. V was clipped by 2 bases and J by 4 bases, with 11 bases between them. Germline-derived CDR1 and CDR2 are SGHAT and FQNNGV. This CDR3 is built from 14 residues. CDR3 sequence reads: CASSLQLSGTEAFF. CDR3 nucleotides: TGTGCCAGCAGCTTACAGTTATCGGGCACTGAAGCTTTCTTT.